This T cell receptor beta chain emerged from a study of cytomegalovirus exposure and HLA in healthy donors. Use of 60 Vbeta and 13 Jbeta primers characterized the PCR. Measured with immunoSEQ multiplex PCR; TCRdb has only the in-frame clones, and not every one. This sample's table has around 50,000 clones. The CDR3 spans 15 residues. Germline CDR1 LNHDA, CDR2 SQIVND (reference sequence). Trimming cost V 4 bases and J 9 bases, with 16 bases left between them. At collection, donors were nominally healthy, but unrecorded immune exposures were probable. Sequenced sample: PBMCs. This clonotype originated in a woman in her thirties in good health and CMV-seropositive. The chain recombines TRBV19 with TRBJ1-6; D may be TRBD1 (5 bases). CDR3 coding DNA: TGTGCCAGTAGTAAAGGGGACTGGGGCGGTTCACCCCTCCACTTT. This translates into CASSKGDWGGSPLHF. Looking up the rest from reference TRBV19 and TRBJ1-6 gives the full variable domain: DGGITQSPKYLFRKEGQNVTLSCEQNLNHDAMYWYRQDPGQGLRLIYYSQIVNDFQKGDIAEGYSVSREKKESFPLTVTSAQKNPTAFYLCASSKGDWGGSPLHFGNGTRLTVT.